The 32 T cell receptor beta chains reported below all come from one sample, sequenced in a study of blood T cell repertoires in COVID-19. Sequenced by immunoSEQ multiplex PCR; TCRdb stores in-frame clones only, minus some. The repertoire holds roughly 41,000 clones, with 87% as singletons. The sequenced material came from peripheral blood. These receptors all come from a human donor in a cohort sampled during active COVID-19.

V is TRBV21-1 and J is TRBJ2-5; the table's D gene call, TRBD2, was not cross checked with the DNA. TRBV21-1 is a recognized pseudogene. The CDR3 runs 16 residues. Here the CDR3 reads CASSSWPGMRQETQYF. In DNA, the CDR3 is TGTGCCAGCAGCTCCTGGCCCGGGATGCGGCAAGAGACCCAGTACTTC.

This rearrangement joins TRBV5-1 to TRBJ1-4; TRBD1 aligns across 7 bases. The CDR3 runs to 16 residues. The J segment lost 0 bases and the V segment lost 4 bases, leaving 6 bases of the junction unmatched. CDR1 SGHRS and CDR2 YFSETQ come from the germline V gene. The CDR3: CASSPTGAATNEKLFF. CDR3 sequence (DNA): TGCGCCAGCAGCCCAACAGGGGCTGCAACTAATGAAAAACTGTTTTTT.

This rearrangement joins TRBV5-1 to TRBJ2-7; D unclear. CDR1 and CDR2 (germline): SGHRS, YFSETQ. The CDR3 spans 14 residues. V was pared by 1 base and J by 4 bases, with 12 bases between. CDR3 sequence: CASSLNANIYEQYF. The CDR3 bases are TGCGCCAGCAGCTTGAATGCGAATATATACGAGCAGTACTTC.

This clone turned up a few times. This rearrangement joins TRBV19 to TRBJ2-1; TRBD1 is a possible D gene (5 bases). Per germline, CDR1 LNHDA and CDR2 SQIVND (reference sequence). V lost 3 bases, J lost 10 bases, and 19 bases lay in between. This CDR3 contains 15 residues. CDR3 residues: CASSMGLWASNEQFF. The CDR3 DNA reads as TGTGCCAGTAGTATGGGGCTATGGGCCTCCAACGAGCAGTTCTTC.

The chain carries TRBV5-4 and TRBJ2-7, with a weak D call TRBD2 (5 bases). Germline-derived CDR1 and CDR2 are SGHNT and YYREEE (reference sequence). V gave up 2 bases and J gave up 0 bases, with 9 bases separating them. The CDR3 length is 14 residues. This CDR3 reads CASSFEGSSYEQYF. CDR3 nucleotide sequence: TGTGCCAGCAGCTTTGAAGGGAGCTCCTACGAGCAGTACTTC.

The chain recombines TRBV18 with TRBJ1-4; TRBD1 matches 8 bases. The CDR3 has 15 amino acids. Germline-derived CDR1 and CDR2 are KGHSH and LQKENI. The junction had 6 bases not matched to a gene; V was cut back by 1 base and J by 8 bases. The CDR3, as DNA: TGTGCCAGCTCACCACAGAGACAGGGGTACGAAAAACTGTTTTTT. Translation: CASSPQRQGYEKLFF.

The chain is built from TRBV4-1 and TRBJ2-3; no firm D call. The V gene lost 1 base and the J gene lost 7 bases, with 6 bases spanning the gap. Germline-derived CDR1 and CDR2 are MGHRA and YSYEKL. The CDR3 spans 12 residues. The CDR3 coding sequence is TGCGCCAGCAGCCAAGCCCAGAATACGCAGTATTTT. Encoded protein: CASSQAQNTQYF.

This chain uses TRBV5-4 with TRBJ2-7, with a possible D match to TRBD2 (6 bases). The CDR3 consists of 13 residues. Trimming removed 4 bases at V and 5 bases at J, with 13 bases between. From germline, CDR1 is SGHNT and CDR2 YYREEE (reference sequence). CDR3 amino acids: CASSRGLFDEQYF. CDR3 nucleotides: TGTGCCAGCAGCCGAGGACTATTCGACGAGCAGTACTTC.

J is TRBJ2-7 and V is TRBV28; 8 bases fit TRBD1. Germline V lookup: CDR1 MDHEN, CDR2 SYDVKM. CDR3 size: 17 residues. J was trimmed by 5 bases and V by 3 bases; bases with no gene match: 15. This chain's CDR3 is CASSFSPGQALDDEQYF. In DNA form, the CDR3 reads TGTGCCAGCAGTTTTTCCCCGGGACAGGCCCTAGACGACGAGCAGTACTTC.

Written as DNA, the CDR3 is TGTGCCAGCAGCTTCTCCGGGACAGGGGTCTCACCCCTCCACTTT. Its translation is CASSFSGTGVSPLHF. The chain carries TRBV7-2 and TRBJ1-6; 10 positions agree with TRBD1. After removal of 3 bases from V and 10 bases from J, the junction contained 6 bases not matched to a gene. This CDR3 has 15 amino acids. CDR1 SGHTA and CDR2 FQGNSA come from the germline V gene.

The genes are TRBV19 and TRBJ2-7; D possibly corresponds to TRBD1 (6 bases). V dropped 4 bases and J dropped 4 bases, with 11 bases sitting between them. Germline loops: CDR1 LNHDA, CDR2 SQIVND (reference sequence). This CDR3 has 13 amino acids. The CDR3, as DNA: TGTGCCAGTAGTAATTTTCAGGGGTACGAGCAGTACTTC. Translated: CASSNFQGYEQYF.

The gene calls are TRBV19 and TRBJ2-3; TRBD2 matches 8 bases. Trimming cost V 3 bases and J 5 bases; bases outside gene matches: 7. CDR1 is LNHDA, CDR2 SQIVND, per germline (reference sequence). CDR3 length: 15 residues. This chain's CDR3 is CASSIGPGGVDTQYF. The CDR3 DNA reads as TGTGCCAGTAGTATCGGGCCGGGAGGGGTAGATACGCAGTATTTT.

The chain is built from TRBV28 and TRBJ2-7; D unclear. Trimming pared 1 base from V and 2 bases from J, leaving 9 bases between. The length of the CDR3 is 14 residues. Germline V gives CDR1 MDHEN, CDR2 SYDVKM. The CDR3 region is CASSLYLTPYEQYF. CDR3 in DNA: TGTGCCAGCAGTTTATATCTTACTCCCTACGAGCAGTACTTC.

This clone was counted a few times. One end of the junction does not line up with germline, which may come from a read error. The chain has TRBV7-2 and TRBJ2-7; 10 nucleotides line up with TRBD2. CDR1 SGHTA and CDR2 FQGNSA come from the germline V gene. CDR3 length equals 13 residues. CDR3: CASSQTLAGGPSF. In DNA form, the CDR3 reads TGTGCCAGCAGCCAAACCTTAGCGGGGGGACCTTCATTC.

The CDR3 sequence is CAWSVRTGGGYNEQFF. The CDR3 nucleotides are TGTGCCTGGAGTGTACGTACGGGAGGGGGCTACAATGAGCAGTTCTTC. This chain connects TRBV30 to TRBJ2-1; the match to TRBD2 covers 8 bases. Germline V gene sequence: CDR1 GTSNPN, CDR2 SVGIG (reference sequence). V gave up 0 bases and J gave up 3 bases; unmatched junction bases: 7. This CDR3 is 16 amino acids long.

This rearrangement joins TRBV27 to TRBJ1-1; 10 bases match TRBD1. Germline loops: CDR1 MNHEY, CDR2 SMNVEV (reference sequence). V trimming: 8 bases; J trimming: 8 bases; junction bases outside the gene matches: 11. This CDR3 has 14 amino acids. CDR3 coding DNA: TGTGCCAGCCTACGACAGGGGGCGAAGGTGGAAGCTTTCTTT. Translating it yields CASLRQGAKVEAFF.

This sequence joins TRBV6-5 and TRBJ1-5, with TRBD1 matching over 10 bases. V shed 6 bases, J shed 4 bases, and the junction held 6 bases outside the gene matches. The CDR3 spans 15 residues. The V gene's germline CDR1 is MNHEY and CDR2 SVGAGI. The CDR3 bases are TGTGCCAGCAGCGTTGACAGGGGGCGAAATCAGCCCCAGCATTTT. Encoded protein: CASSVDRGRNQPQHF.

CDR3: CASRPQGKTEAFF. CDR3 in DNA: TGTGCCAGCAGGCCACAGGGAAAGACTGAAGCTTTCTTT. The V and J genes are TRBV13 and TRBJ1-1; tentatively, D is TRBD1 (6 bases). This CDR3 has 13 residues. In germline, CDR1 is PRHDT, CDR2 FYEKMQ (reference sequence). The V gene lost 6 bases and the J gene lost 5 bases, with 13 bases spanning the gap.

The V and J genes are TRBV15 and TRBJ1-4; D possibly corresponds to TRBD1 (6 bases). Germline V gene data show CDR1 as LNHNV and CDR2 as YYDKDF (reference sequence). The CDR3 covers 17 residues. Trimming shortened V by 5 bases and J by 3 bases, and 19 bases separated the two germline ends. CDR3 sequence: CATSRARTGTANEKLFF. The CDR3, as DNA: TGTGCCACCAGCCGAGCGAGAACAGGGACCGCTAATGAAAAACTGTTTTTT.

V gene TRBV12-5 combines with J gene TRBJ2-5; 8 bases map to TRBD1. In germline, CDR1 is LGHNT, CDR2 FRNRAP. The CDR3 totals 14 residues. V lost 4 bases and J lost 7; bases outside the gene matches: 8. CDR3 sequence: CASGSEQGVMTQYF. CDR3 in DNA: TGTGCTAGTGGTTCCGAACAGGGGGTAATGACCCAGTACTTC.

This clone appeared a single time. The chain employs TRBV6-5 and TRBJ1-1; D might be TRBD1 (5 bases). Germline CDR1 reads MNHEY; CDR2 reads SVGAGI. The length of the CDR3 is 16 residues. V lost 2 bases to trimming and J lost 4 bases, with 17 bases between them. The CDR3 coding sequence is TGTGCCAGCAGTTACCGGGGATCGGGGGGGAGCACTGAAGCTTTCTTT. This encodes CASSYRGSGGSTEAFF.

The rearrangement links TRBV5-1 to TRBJ2-7; 12 bases agree with TRBD2. CDR3 length equals 15 residues. The germline V gene encodes CDR1 SGHRS and CDR2 YFSETQ. The junction had 5 bases not matched to a gene; V was cut back by 2 bases and J by 5 bases. CDR3 residues: CASSLGLAGTNEQYF. The CDR3 DNA reads TGCGCCAGCAGCTTAGGACTAGCGGGAACTAACGAGCAGTACTTC.

This clone was found a few times. The chain couples TRBV4-1 to TRBJ2-1; D remains unclear. V gave up 1 base and J gave up 4 bases, with 8 bases separating them. The CDR3 is 14 amino acids. Germline V lookup: CDR1 MGHRA, CDR2 YSYEKL. Here the CDR3 DNA reads TGCGCCAGCAGCCAAGTAGGAGATTACAATGAGCAGTTCTTC. Translation gives CASSQVGDYNEQFF.

This rearrangement joins TRBV12-1 to TRBJ2-1; the table's D call of TRBD2 was not tested on the DNA. TRBV12-1 is a pseudogene. The CDR3 sequence is 15 residues long. The CDR3 loop reads CASSPEACSYNEQFF. The CDR3 DNA follows: TGTGCCAGCAGCCCCGAGGCCTGCTCTTACAATGAGCAGTTCTTC.

The chain links TRBV7-2 to TRBJ2-3; 11 bases fit TRBD2. Looked up from germline, CDR1 is SGHTA and CDR2 is FQGNSA. After removal of 5 bases from V and 4 bases from J, the junction contained 5 bases not matched to a gene. This CDR3 spans 15 amino acids. CDR3 sequence: CASSLSGGASDTQYF. As DNA, the CDR3 is TGTGCCAGCAGCCTTAGCGGGGGGGCGTCAGATACGCAGTATTTT.

The chain recombines TRBV3-1 (or the pseudogene TRBV3-2) with TRBJ2-2; 7 bases match TRBD2. J lost 7 bases, V lost 0 bases, and 5 bases had no gene match. Germline V gives CDR1 LGHDT, CDR2 YNNKEL (reference sequence). The CDR3 is made up of 15 amino acids. The CDR3 protein is CASSQEASGVGELFF. CDR3 sequence (DNA): TGTGCCAGCAGCCAAGAGGCTAGCGGCGTCGGGGAGCTGTTTTTT.

The gene calls are TRBV6-5 and TRBJ2-3; D is perhaps TRBD2 (6 bases). Trimming removed 8 bases from V and 3 bases from J, with 15 bases in between. The CDR3 runs 14 residues. In germline, CDR1 is MNHEY, CDR2 SVGAGI. The CDR3 region has the DNA TGTGCCAGCCGACTAGTGGTGGGGACAGATACGCAGTATTTT. Residues: CASRLVVGTDTQYF.

There are a few counts of this clone. The CDR3 here is CASSQDRSGEAFF. As DNA, the CDR3 is TGCGCCAGCAGCCAAGATCGGAGTGGTGAAGCTTTCTTT. The chain is built from TRBV4-3 and TRBJ1-1; D remains ambiguous. From germline, CDR1 is LGHNA and CDR2 YSLEER. V was trimmed by 0 bases and J by 7 bases, leaving 9 bases between them. The CDR3 is made up of 13 amino acids.

The genes are TRBV27 and TRBJ1-2, with D perhaps TRBD1 (6 bases). The CDR3 totals 14 residues. CDR1 MNHEY and CDR2 SMNVEV come from the germline V gene (reference sequence). The V end was cut by 6 bases, the J end by 2 bases, with 13 bases between. CDR3 protein: CASRLQGTNYGYTF. The CDR3 nucleotides read TGTGCCAGCAGGCTACAGGGAACCAACTATGGCTACACCTTC.

This chain connects TRBV28 to TRBJ2-7; TRBD2 aligns across 11 bases. CDR1 is MDHEN, CDR2 SYDVKM, per germline. CDR3 size: 15 residues. Trimming at V came to 3 bases and at J to 2 bases, leaving 3 bases not matched to a gene. The CDR3 loop is CASSFGLAGAYEQYF. The CDR3 nucleotides are TGTGCCAGCAGTTTCGGACTAGCGGGCGCCTACGAGCAGTACTTC.

The CDR3 here is CASSSGSTDTQYF. DNA for the CDR3: TGTGCCAGCAGTAGCGGGAGCACAGATACGCAGTATTTT. This chain connects TRBV6-4 to TRBJ2-3; a weak D match, TRBD2 (6 bases). The CDR3 has 13 residues. CDR1 and CDR2 (germline): MRHNA, SNTAGT. V was cut by 5 bases and J by 0 bases, with 6 bases left in between.

The rearrangement uses TRBV18 and TRBJ2-5; TRBD1 might be the D (5 bases). V was trimmed by 2 bases and J by 3 bases, leaving 10 bases between them. The V gene's germline CDR1 is KGHSH and CDR2 LQKENI. The CDR3 extends over 14 amino acids. CDR3 sequence reads: CASSPVRDEETQYF. The CDR3 nucleotides are TGTGCCAGCTCACCAGTCAGGGATGAAGAGACCCAGTACTTC.